This entry features one T cell receptor beta chain sequence. This sample was included in a study of human T cells and chemical hapten exposure. Indicated time point: patch test 3, about 24 weeks after DPC sensitization. Treatment noted: therapeutic diphenylcyclopropenone sensitization with weekly scalp DPC. Drawing of blood took place ahead of applying each patch test. Per the germline V gene, CDR1 is SGHVS and CDR2 is FQNEAQ. This CDR3 has 13 amino acids. Trimming removed 5 bases at V and 6 bases at J, with 11 bases between. Individual cDNA molecules each carried unique molecular identifiers attached by the library. TCRdb fed the RACE reads into MiXCR, producing one record per CDR3 protein. Among about 190,000 distinct CDR3 sequences listed, around 25% were seen once.

This clonotype was obtained from a woman aged 40-49 years with alopecia areata. Some clones in this sample may be carry-over from other donors' samples. This chain joins TRBV7-8 and TRBJ2-1, with D unclear. This specimen consisted of whole blood, obtained in connection with sensitization to the hapten diphenylcyclopropenone (DPC). DNA of the CDR3: TGTGCCAGCAGCCTACGGAGAGGCAATGAGCAGTTCTTC. It encodes CASSLRRGNEQFF.